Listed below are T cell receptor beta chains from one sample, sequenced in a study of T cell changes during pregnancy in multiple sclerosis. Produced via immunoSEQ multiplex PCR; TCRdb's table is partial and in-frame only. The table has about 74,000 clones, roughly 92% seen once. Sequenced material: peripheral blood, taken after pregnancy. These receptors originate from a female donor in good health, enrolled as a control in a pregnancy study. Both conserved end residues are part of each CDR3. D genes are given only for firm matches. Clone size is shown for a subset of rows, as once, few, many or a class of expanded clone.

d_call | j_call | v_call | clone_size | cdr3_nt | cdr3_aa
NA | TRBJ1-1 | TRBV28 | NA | TGTGCCAGCAGTCTCAGGGGACCGAACACTGAAGCTTTCTTT | CASSLRGPNTEAFF
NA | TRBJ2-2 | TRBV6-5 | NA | TGTGCCAGCAGTGACCGACTAGCCGGGGAGCTGTTTTTT | CASSDRLAGELFF
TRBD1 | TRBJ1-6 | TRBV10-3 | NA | TGTGCCATCAGTGACAGGGGGAAGGGTAATTCACCCCTCCACTTT | CAISDRGKGNSPLHF
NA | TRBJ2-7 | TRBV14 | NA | TGTGCCAGCAGCCAAGAAGCATGGGAGTTCTACGAGCAGTACTTC | CASSQEAWEFYEQYF
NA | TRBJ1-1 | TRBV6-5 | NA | TGTGCCAGCAGCCGGGGTAACACTGAAGCTTTCTTT | CASSRGNTEAFF
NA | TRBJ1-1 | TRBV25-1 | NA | TGTGCCAGCAGTGAGATTCGAGGGACTGAAGCTTTCTTT | CASSEIRGTEAFF
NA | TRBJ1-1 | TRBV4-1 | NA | TGCGCCAGCAGCCAAGTGGGGAGGTATGGAGACACTGAAGCTTTCTTT | CASSQVGRYGDTEAFF
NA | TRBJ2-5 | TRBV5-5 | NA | TGTGCCAGCAGCCCGGGGACACCCGATCAAGAGACCCAGTACTTC | CASSPGTPDQETQYF
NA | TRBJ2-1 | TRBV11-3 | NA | TGTGCCAGCAGCTCCCAGACAGGGACTAATGAGCAGTTCTTC | CASSSQTGTNEQFF
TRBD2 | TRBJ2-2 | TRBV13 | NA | TGTGCCAGCAGCTTCGGCCAGCGGGAACGAGGCGGGGAGCTGTTTTTT | CASSFGQRERGGELFF
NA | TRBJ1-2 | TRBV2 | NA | TGTGCCACCACACAGGGACCCAACTATGGCTACACCTTC | CATTQGPNYGYTF
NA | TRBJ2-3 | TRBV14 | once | TGTGCCAGCAGCCAAGCGAGGGCCGGGTATACGCAGTATTTT | CASSQARAGYTQYF
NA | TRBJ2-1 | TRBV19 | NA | TGTGCCAGTAGTAGGTCCAGCGGGACACTATACAATGAGCAGTTCTTC | CASSRSSGTLYNEQFF
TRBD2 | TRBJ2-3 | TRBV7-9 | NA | TGTGCCAGCAGCCCCTTAAGCGGGGGGGCTGATACGCAGTATTTT | CASSPLSGGADTQYF
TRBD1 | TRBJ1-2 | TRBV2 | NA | TGTGCCAGCAGACCGGGACAGGGCCTGGATGGGTATGGCTACACCTTC | CASRPGQGLDGYGYTF
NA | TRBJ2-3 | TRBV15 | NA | TGTGCCACCAGCACCGGAACGGAGAAGGATACGCAGTATTTT | CATSTGTEKDTQYF
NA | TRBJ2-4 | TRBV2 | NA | TGTGCCAGCATGGGAGCCACGGCAAATCGAGCCAAAAACATTCAGTACTTC | CASMGATANRAKNIQYF
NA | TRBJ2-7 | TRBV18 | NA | TGTGCCAGCTCACTAGGGGGTTCTGGTTACGAGCAGTACTTC | CASSLGGSGYEQYF
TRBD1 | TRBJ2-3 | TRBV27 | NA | TGTGCCAGCAGTTTTCGGACAGGGGCGACAGATACGCAGTATTTT | CASSFRTGATDTQYF
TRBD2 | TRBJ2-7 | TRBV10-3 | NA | TGTGCCATCAGGATACTAGCGGGGCTCTTTGAGCAGTACTTC | CAIRILAGLFEQYF
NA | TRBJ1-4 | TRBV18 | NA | TGTGCCAGCTCACCACTTACGACAGAAAAACTGTTTTTT | CASSPLTTEKLFF
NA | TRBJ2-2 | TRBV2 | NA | TGTGCCAGCAGTGTATGGGGGCACACCGGGGAGCTGTTTTTT | CASSVWGHTGELFF
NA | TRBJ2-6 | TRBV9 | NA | TGTGCCAGCAGCTCCCGCGGCCCCGACGTCCTGACTTTC | CASSSRGPDVLTF
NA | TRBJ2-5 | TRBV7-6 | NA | TGTGCCAGCAAGAACAGGGTTCGTATGGAGACCCAGTACTTC | CASKNRVRMETQYF
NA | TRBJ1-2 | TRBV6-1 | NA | TGTGCCAGCAGAGACACGGGACTTTCATATGGCTACACCTTC | CASRDTGLSYGYTF
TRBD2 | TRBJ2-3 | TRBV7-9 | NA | TGTGCCAGCAGCCCACTAGCGGGGGGTTTCACAGATACGCAGTATTTT | CASSPLAGGFTDTQYF
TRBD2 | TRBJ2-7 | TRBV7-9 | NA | TGTGCCAGCAGTCCTACTAGCGGGTACTCCTACGAGCAGTACTTC | CASSPTSGYSYEQYF
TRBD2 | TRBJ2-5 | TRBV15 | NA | TGTGCCACCAGCAGGGGGGGGTTACAAGAGACCCAGTACTTC | CATSRGGLQETQYF
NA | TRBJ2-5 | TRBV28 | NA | TGTGCCAGCAGTTCCCCCCCCGGGGGGCAGAGTGAGACCCAGTACTTC | CASSSPPGGQSETQYF
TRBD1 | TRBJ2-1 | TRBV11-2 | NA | TGTGCCAGCAGCCAAACCCGAACAGGGGGCATAGTACAGAAGTTCTTC | CASSQTRTGGIVQKFF
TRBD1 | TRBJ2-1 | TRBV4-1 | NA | TGCGCCAGCAGCCACCCCGGACAGGGGGCGCACAATGAGCAGTTCTTC | CASSHPGQGAHNEQFF
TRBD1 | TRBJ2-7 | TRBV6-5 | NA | TGTGCCAGCAGTTCCGAAACAAGGACAGGACTCTACGAGCAGTACTTC | CASSSETRTGLYEQYF
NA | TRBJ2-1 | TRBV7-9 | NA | TGTGCCAGCAGCTTAGAAGTCTCTCCATCAGGTGAGCAGTTCTTC | CASSLEVSPSGEQFF
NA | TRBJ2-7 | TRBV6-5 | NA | TGTGCCAGCAGTTATTCCGGGACACCCTCCTCCGAGCAGTACTTC | CASSYSGTPSSEQYF
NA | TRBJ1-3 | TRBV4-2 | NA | TGTGCCAGCAGCCAAGAGTATGACAGGACCTCTGGAAACACCATATATTTT | CASSQEYDRTSGNTIYF
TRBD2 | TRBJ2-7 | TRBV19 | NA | TGTGCCAGTAGTATCGAAAGCGGGAGCTCCTACGAGCAGTACTTC | CASSIESGSSYEQYF
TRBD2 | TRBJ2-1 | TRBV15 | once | TGTGCCACCAGCAGAGCGACTAGCGGAAGAAATGAGCAGTTCTTC | CATSRATSGRNEQFF
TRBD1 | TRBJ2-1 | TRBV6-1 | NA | TGTGCCAGCAGTGAACAGAAGGGACAGGGACAATTCTTC | CASSEQKGQGQFF
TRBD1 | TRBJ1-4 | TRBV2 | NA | TGTGCCAGCAGTGAAGACAGGGGGAGTACTAATGAAAAACTGTTTTTT | CASSEDRGSTNEKLFF